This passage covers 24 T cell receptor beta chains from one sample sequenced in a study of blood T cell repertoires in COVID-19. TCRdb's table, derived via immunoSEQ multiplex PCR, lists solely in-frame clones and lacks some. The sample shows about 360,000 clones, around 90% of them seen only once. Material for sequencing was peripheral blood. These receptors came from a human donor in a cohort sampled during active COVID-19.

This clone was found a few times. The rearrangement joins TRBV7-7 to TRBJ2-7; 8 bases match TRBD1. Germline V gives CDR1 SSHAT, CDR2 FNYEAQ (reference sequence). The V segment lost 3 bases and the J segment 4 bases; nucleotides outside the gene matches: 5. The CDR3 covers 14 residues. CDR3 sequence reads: CASSLGTGAYEQYF. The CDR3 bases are TGTGCCAGCAGCTTGGGGACAGGCGCGTACGAGCAGTACTTC.

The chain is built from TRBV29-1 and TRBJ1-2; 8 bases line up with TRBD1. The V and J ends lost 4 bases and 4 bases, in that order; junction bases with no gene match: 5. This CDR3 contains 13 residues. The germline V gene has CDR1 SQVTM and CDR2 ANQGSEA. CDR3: CSVGPTGGYGYTF. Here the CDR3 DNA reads TGCAGCGTTGGACCAACAGGGGGCTATGGCTACACCTTC.

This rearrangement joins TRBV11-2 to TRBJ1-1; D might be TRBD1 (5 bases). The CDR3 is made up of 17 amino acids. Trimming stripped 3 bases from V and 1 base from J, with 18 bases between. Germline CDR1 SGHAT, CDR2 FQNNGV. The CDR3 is CASSFAQDFNQNTEAFF. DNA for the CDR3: TGTGCCAGCAGCTTCGCACAGGATTTCAATCAGAACACTGAAGCTTTCTTT.

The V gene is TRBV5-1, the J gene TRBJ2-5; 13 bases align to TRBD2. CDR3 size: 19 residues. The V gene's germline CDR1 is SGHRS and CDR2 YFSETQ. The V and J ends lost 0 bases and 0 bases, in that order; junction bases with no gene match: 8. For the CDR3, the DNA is TGCGCCAGCAGCTTGGGAGGGACTAGCGGGGCGGACAACCAAGAGACCCAGTACTTC. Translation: CASSLGGTSGADNQETQYF. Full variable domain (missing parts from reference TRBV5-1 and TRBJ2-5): KAGVTQTPRYLIKTRGQQVTLSCSPISGHRSVSWYQQTPGQGLQFLFEYFSETQRNKGNFPGRFSGRQFSNSRSEMNVSTLELGDSALYLCASSLGGTSGADNQETQYFGPGTRLLVL.

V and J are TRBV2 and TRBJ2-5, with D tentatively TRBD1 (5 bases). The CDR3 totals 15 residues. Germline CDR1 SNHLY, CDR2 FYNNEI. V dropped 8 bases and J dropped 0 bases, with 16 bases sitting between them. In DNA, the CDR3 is TGTGCCAGCCTTGACAGAACCTATTACCAAGAGACCCAGTACTTC. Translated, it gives CASLDRTYYQETQYF.

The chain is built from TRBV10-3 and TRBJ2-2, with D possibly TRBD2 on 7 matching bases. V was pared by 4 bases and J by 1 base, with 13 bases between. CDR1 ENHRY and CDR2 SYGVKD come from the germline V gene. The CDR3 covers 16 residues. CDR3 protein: CAISGSGTQNTGELFF. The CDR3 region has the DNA TGTGCCATCAGTGGGAGCGGGACACAGAACACCGGGGAGCTGTTTTTT.

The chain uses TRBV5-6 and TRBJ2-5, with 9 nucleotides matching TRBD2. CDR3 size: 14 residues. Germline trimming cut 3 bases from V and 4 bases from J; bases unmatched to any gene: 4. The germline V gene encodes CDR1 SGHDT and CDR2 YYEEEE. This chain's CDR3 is CASSYSGRAETQYF. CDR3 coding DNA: TGTGCCAGCAGCTATAGCGGGAGAGCAGAGACCCAGTACTTC.

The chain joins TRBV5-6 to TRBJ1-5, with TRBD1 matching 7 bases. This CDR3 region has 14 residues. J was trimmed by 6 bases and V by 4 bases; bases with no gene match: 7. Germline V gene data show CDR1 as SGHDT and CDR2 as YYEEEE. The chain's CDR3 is CASSAEGALQPQHF. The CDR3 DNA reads TGTGCCAGCAGCGCGGAGGGGGCACTTCAGCCCCAGCATTTT.

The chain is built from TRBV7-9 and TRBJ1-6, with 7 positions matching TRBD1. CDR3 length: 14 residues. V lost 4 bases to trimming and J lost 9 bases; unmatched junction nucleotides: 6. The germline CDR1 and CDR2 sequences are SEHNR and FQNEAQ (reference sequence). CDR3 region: CASSSTTGFSPLHF. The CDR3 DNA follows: TGTGCCAGCAGCTCTACGACAGGGTTTTCACCCCTCCACTTT.

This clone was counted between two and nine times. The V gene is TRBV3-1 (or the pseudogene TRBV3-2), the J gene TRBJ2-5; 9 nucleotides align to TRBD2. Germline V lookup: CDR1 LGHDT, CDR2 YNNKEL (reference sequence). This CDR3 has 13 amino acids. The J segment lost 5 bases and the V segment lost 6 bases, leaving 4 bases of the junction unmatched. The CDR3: CASSGGRVETQYF. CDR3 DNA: TGTGCCAGCAGTGGCGGGAGGGTTGAGACCCAGTACTTC.

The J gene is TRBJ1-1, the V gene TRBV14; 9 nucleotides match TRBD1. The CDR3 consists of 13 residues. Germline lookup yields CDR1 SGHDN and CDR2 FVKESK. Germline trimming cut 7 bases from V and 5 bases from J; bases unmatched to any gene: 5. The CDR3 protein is CASNHGQGTEAFF. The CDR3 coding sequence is TGTGCCAGCAACCACGGACAGGGGACTGAAGCTTTCTTT.

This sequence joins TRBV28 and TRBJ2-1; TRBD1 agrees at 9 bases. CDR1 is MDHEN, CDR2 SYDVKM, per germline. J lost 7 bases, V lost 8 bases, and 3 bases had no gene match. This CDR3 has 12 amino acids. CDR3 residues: CASGQGINEQFF. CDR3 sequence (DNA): TGTGCCAGCGGACAGGGGATAAATGAGCAGTTCTTC.

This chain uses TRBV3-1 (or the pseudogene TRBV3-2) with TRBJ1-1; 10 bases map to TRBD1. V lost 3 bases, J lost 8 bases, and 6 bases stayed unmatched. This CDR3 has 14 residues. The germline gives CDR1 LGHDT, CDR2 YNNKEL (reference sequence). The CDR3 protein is CASSQGDRGLEAFF. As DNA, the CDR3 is TGTGCCAGCAGCCAGGGCGACAGGGGGCTGGAAGCTTTCTTT.

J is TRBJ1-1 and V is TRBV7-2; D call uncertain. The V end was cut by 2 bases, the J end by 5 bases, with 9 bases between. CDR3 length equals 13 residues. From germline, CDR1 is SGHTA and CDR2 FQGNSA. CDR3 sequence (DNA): TGTGCCAGCAGCTTATCTAAGGAGACTGAAGCTTTCTTT. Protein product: CASSLSKETEAFF.

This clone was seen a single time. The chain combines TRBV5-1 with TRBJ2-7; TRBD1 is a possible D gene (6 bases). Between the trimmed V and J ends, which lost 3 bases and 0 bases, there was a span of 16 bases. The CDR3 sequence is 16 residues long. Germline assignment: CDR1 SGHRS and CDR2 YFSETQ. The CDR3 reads CASSSWDTTISYEQYF. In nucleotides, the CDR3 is TGCGCCAGCAGCTCCTGGGACACCACAATCTCCTACGAGCAGTACTTC.

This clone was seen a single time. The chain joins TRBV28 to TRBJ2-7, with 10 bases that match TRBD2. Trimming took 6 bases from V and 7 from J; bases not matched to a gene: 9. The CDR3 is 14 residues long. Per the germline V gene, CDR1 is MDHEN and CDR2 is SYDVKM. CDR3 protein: CASRTSGVPGEQYF. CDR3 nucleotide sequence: TGTGCCAGCAGAACTAGCGGGGTCCCAGGGGAGCAGTACTTC.

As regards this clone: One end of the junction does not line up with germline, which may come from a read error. CDR3 coding DNA: TGTGCCAGCAGCGTAGGGGTCGGCGGGTCCCTAGCCTTC. Translation gives CASSVGVGGSLAF. The chain joins TRBV9 to TRBJ2-7; D is perhaps TRBD2 (5 bases). The germline V gene has CDR1 SGDLS and CDR2 YYNGEE. This CDR3 comprises 13 residues.

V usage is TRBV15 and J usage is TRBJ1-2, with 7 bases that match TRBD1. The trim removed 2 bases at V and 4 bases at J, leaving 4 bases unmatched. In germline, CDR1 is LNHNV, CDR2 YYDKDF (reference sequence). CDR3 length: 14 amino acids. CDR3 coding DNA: TGTGCCACCAGCAGAAAACAGGGGCTCTATGGCTACACCTTC. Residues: CATSRKQGLYGYTF.

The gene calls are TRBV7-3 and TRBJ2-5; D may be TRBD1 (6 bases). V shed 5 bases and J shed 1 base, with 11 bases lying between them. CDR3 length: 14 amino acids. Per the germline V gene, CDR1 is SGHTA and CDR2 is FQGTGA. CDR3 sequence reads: CASSRGQSQETQYF. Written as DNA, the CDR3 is TGTGCCAGCAGCCGGGGACAAAGCCAAGAGACCCAGTACTTC.

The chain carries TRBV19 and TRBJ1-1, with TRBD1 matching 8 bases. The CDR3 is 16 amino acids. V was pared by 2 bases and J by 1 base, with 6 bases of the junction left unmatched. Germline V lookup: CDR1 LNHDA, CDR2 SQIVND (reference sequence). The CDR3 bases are TGTGCCAGTAGTATATCAGGGGGCCGTGGGAACACTGAAGCTTTCTTT. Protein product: CASSISGGRGNTEAFF.

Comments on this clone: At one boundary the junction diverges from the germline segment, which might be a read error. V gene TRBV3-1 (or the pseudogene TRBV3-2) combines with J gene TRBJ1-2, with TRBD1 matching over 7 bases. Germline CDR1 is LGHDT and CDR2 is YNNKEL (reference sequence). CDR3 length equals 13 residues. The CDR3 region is CASSQDRADGYTF. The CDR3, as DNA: TGTGCCAGCAGTCAAGACAGGGCGGATGGCTACACCTTC.

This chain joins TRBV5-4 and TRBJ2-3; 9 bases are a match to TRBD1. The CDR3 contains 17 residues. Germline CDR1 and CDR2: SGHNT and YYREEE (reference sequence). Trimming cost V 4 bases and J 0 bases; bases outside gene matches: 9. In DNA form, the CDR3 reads TGTGCCAGCAGCCAGGGACAGGGCCACCATAGCACAGATACGCAGTATTTT. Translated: CASSQGQGHHSTDTQYF. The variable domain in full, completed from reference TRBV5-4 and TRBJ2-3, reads ETGVTQSPTHLIKTRGQQVTLRCSSQSGHNTVSWYQQALGQGPQFIFQYYREEENGRGNFPPRFSGLQFPNYSSELNVNALELDDSALYLCASSQGQGHHSTDTQYFGPGTRLTVL.

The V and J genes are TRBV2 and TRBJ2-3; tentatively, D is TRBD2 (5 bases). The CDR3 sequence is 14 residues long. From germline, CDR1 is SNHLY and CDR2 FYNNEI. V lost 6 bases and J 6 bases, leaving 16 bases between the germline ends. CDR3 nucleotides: TGTGCCAGCAGGCCCTCCCGGGGAGATGATACGCAGTATTTT. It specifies CASRPSRGDDTQYF.

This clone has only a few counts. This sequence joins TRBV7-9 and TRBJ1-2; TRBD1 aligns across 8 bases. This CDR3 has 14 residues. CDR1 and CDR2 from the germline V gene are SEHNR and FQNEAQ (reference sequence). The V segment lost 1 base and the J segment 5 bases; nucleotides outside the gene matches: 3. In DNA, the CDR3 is TGTGCCAGCAGCTTAGAAGGACAGGGATATGGCTACACCTTC. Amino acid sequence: CASSLEGQGYGYTF. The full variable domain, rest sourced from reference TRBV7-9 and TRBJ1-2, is DTGVSQNPRHKITKRGQNVTFRCDPISEHNRLYWYRQTLGQGPEFLTYFQNEAQLEKSRLLSDRFSAERPKGSFSTLEIQRTEQGDSAMYLCASSLEGQGYGYTFGSGTRLTVV.